Listed below are T cell receptor beta chains from one sample, sequenced in a study of vaccination and CD4 T cells after COVID-19. For these receptors, no antigen is known. TCRdb re-analysed the PCR reads in MiXCR, keeping a single row per CDR3 protein. This sample has some 8,900 distinct CDR3 sequences, with 35% found just once. The sample consisted of CD4+ T cells from blood, cultured in vitro. These receptors all come from a human donor in good health. Each CDR3 is given with its conserved first and last residue. Each record gives: clone size, V gene, J gene, CDR3 length, D gene, CDR3 DNA, CDR3 protein. D genes are given only for firm matches. Size is omitted from some rows. Given values are once, few, many or a class for expanded clones.

clone_size: few
v_call: TRBV6-2/TRBV6-3
j_call: TRBJ2-1
cdr3_length: 15
d_call: TRBD2
cdr3_nt: TGTGCCAGCAGTCCGGGACTAGCGGGACATACTGAGCAGTTCTTC
cdr3_aa: CASSPGLAGHTEQFF

clone_size: few
v_call: TRBV29-1
j_call: TRBJ1-1
cdr3_length: 13
d_call: NA
cdr3_nt: TGCAGCGTTGAAGTGGGCAGGGGAACTGAAGCTTTCTTT
cdr3_aa: CSVEVGRGTEAFF

clone_size: NA
v_call: TRBV10-3
j_call: TRBJ1-2
cdr3_length: 12
d_call: NA
cdr3_nt: TGTGCCATGGGAGACTGGGCAAATGGCTACACCTTC
cdr3_aa: CAMGDWANGYTF

clone_size: NA
v_call: TRBV20-1
j_call: TRBJ1-6
cdr3_length: 15
d_call: NA
cdr3_nt: TGCAGTGCCAGGGCGACAGTACTCTATAATTCACCCCTCCACTTT
cdr3_aa: CSARATVLYNSPLHF

clone_size: NA
v_call: TRBV27
j_call: TRBJ2-3
cdr3_length: 15
d_call: NA
cdr3_nt: TGTGCCAGCAGTTTAAAGCAGGACAGTTCATGGGCCCAGTATTTT
cdr3_aa: CASSLKQDSSWAQYF

clone_size: NA
v_call: TRBV9
j_call: TRBJ1-2
cdr3_length: 15
d_call: NA
cdr3_nt: TGTGCCAGCAGCCCGTCCGGACAGACTAACTATGGCTACACCTTC
cdr3_aa: CASSPSGQTNYGYTF

clone_size: few
v_call: TRBV7-9
j_call: TRBJ2-7
cdr3_length: 16
d_call: TRBD1
cdr3_nt: TGTGCCAGCAGCTTAGAGGAGACAGGGTCTCCCTACGAGCAGTACTTC
cdr3_aa: CASSLEETGSPYEQYF

clone_size: few
v_call: TRBV2
j_call: TRBJ2-7
cdr3_length: 15
d_call: TRBD2
cdr3_nt: TGTGCCAGCAGTGAGACTAGCGGGGCGCGAGGTGAGCAGTACTTC
cdr3_aa: CASSETSGARGEQYF

clone_size: large
v_call: TRBV27
j_call: TRBJ2-5
cdr3_length: 13
d_call: TRBD1
cdr3_nt: TGTGCCAGCAGCCACAGGGGGCAGGAGACCCAGTACTTC
cdr3_aa: CASSHRGQETQYF

clone_size: few
v_call: TRBV7-9
j_call: TRBJ1-1
cdr3_length: 13
d_call: NA
cdr3_nt: TGTGCCAGCAGCCCGCGAGGGGGGCTTGAAGCTTTCTTT
cdr3_aa: CASSPRGGLEAFF

clone_size: NA
v_call: TRBV20-1
j_call: TRBJ2-1
cdr3_length: 13
d_call: NA
cdr3_nt: TGCAGTGCCGCAAAAGACGGCGGAAATCAGCAGTTCTTC
cdr3_aa: CSAAKDGGNQQFF

clone_size: NA
v_call: TRBV5-1
j_call: TRBJ1-1
cdr3_length: 15
d_call: NA
cdr3_nt: TGCGCCAGCAGCTTGGCGGCCGGTGGGAGCACTGAAGCTTTCTTT
cdr3_aa: CASSLAAGGSTEAFF

clone_size: NA
v_call: TRBV29-1
j_call: TRBJ2-5
cdr3_length: 14
d_call: NA
cdr3_nt: NA
cdr3_aa: CSVGQGALEETRYF

clone_size: NA
v_call: TRBV28
j_call: TRBJ2-5
cdr3_length: 15
d_call: NA
cdr3_nt: TGTGCCAGCACCCTCGGCGGGAACCACCAAGAGACCCAGTACTTC
cdr3_aa: CASTLGGNHQETQYF

clone_size: few
v_call: TRBV6-5
j_call: TRBJ2-5
cdr3_length: 18
d_call: NA
cdr3_nt: TGTGCCAGCAGTTACTCAGGCTCGGGCTGGGGGCGGGTTGAGACCCAGTACTTC
cdr3_aa: CASSYSGSGWGRVETQYF

clone_size: few
v_call: TRBV20-1
j_call: TRBJ2-1
cdr3_length: 14
d_call: NA
cdr3_nt: TGCAGTGCTAGTTCCTCCGGATTATTGGGTGAGCAGTTCTTC
cdr3_aa: CSASSSGLLGEQFF

clone_size: NA
v_call: TRBV19
j_call: TRBJ1-6
cdr3_length: 14
d_call: NA
cdr3_nt: TGTGCCAGTCGCCCCGGAGGAGCCGGTTCACCCCTCCACTTT
cdr3_aa: CASRPGGAGSPLHF

clone_size: NA
v_call: TRBV7-3
j_call: TRBJ2-1
cdr3_length: 15
d_call: NA
cdr3_nt: TGTGCAAGCAGCTTAGACTTCCCGGAGGTAAATGAGCAGTTCTTC
cdr3_aa: CASSLDFPEVNEQFF

clone_size: medium-sized
v_call: TRBV20-1
j_call: TRBJ1-5
cdr3_length: 13
d_call: NA
cdr3_nt: TGCAGTGCTAGAGCGACAGGAAGCCAGCCCCAGCATTTT
cdr3_aa: CSARATGSQPQHF

clone_size: few
v_call: TRBV2
j_call: TRBJ2-5
cdr3_length: 16
d_call: NA
cdr3_nt: TGTGCCAGCAGTGAGGGAAGGGGGGGCCGCCAAGAGACCCAGTACTTC
cdr3_aa: CASSEGRGGRQETQYF

clone_size: NA
v_call: TRBV5-1
j_call: TRBJ2-5
cdr3_length: 15
d_call: NA
cdr3_nt: TGCGCCAGCAGCTTGGATGGGAGGGGGCAAGAGACCCAGTACTTC
cdr3_aa: CASSLDGRGQETQYF

clone_size: NA
v_call: TRBV7-3
j_call: TRBJ2-7
cdr3_length: 15
d_call: TRBD1
cdr3_nt: TGTGCCAGCAGCCCCTCTGGACAGGGGGCGAGGGAGCAGTACTTC
cdr3_aa: CASSPSGQGAREQYF

clone_size: NA
v_call: TRBV20-1
j_call: TRBJ2-2
cdr3_length: 16
d_call: TRBD2
cdr3_nt: TGCAGTGCTAGAGATGAGGTAGCGGGACTTACCGGGGAGCTGTTTTTT
cdr3_aa: CSARDEVAGLTGELFF

clone_size: medium-sized
v_call: TRBV6-5
j_call: TRBJ1-2
cdr3_length: 13
d_call: TRBD1
cdr3_nt: TGTGCCAGCAGTTCACAGGGGCCCTATGGCTACACCTTC
cdr3_aa: CASSSQGPYGYTF

clone_size: NA
v_call: TRBV30
j_call: TRBJ2-5
cdr3_length: 15
d_call: NA
cdr3_nt: TGTGCCTGGAGTCCTGGGCGGACCAGCCAAGAGACCCAGTACTTC
cdr3_aa: CAWSPGRTSQETQYF

clone_size: NA
v_call: TRBV29-1
j_call: TRBJ2-7
cdr3_length: 12
d_call: NA
cdr3_nt: TGCAGCGCCCTCCCCCCGGGAGACGAGCAGTACTTC
cdr3_aa: CSALPPGDEQYF

clone_size: few
v_call: TRBV27
j_call: TRBJ1-2
cdr3_length: 14
d_call: TRBD1
cdr3_nt: TGTGCCAGCACCCCAACAGGGGGCCGCTATGGCTACACCTTC
cdr3_aa: CASTPTGGRYGYTF

clone_size: NA
v_call: TRBV28
j_call: TRBJ2-6
cdr3_length: 17
d_call: NA
cdr3_nt: TGTGCCAGCAGTCCCTTTAGTTTCCAGGCTGGGGCCAACGTCCTGACTTTC
cdr3_aa: CASSPFSFQAGANVLTF